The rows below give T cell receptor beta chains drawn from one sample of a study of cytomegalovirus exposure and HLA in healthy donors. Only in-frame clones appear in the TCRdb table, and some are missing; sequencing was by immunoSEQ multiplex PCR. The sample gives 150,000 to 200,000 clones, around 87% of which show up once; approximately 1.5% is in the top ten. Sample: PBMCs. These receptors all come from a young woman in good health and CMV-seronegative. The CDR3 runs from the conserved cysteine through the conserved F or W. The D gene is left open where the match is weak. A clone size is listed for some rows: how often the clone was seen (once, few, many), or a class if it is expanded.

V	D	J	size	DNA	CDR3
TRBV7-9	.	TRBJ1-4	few	TGTGCCAGCAGCCAGGGTGATGGGACTAATGAAACACTGTTTTTT	CASSQGDGTNETLFF
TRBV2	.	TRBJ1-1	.	TGTGCCAGCAGTGAAGGCGGGAGGGAGGCTTTCTTT	CASSEGGREAFF
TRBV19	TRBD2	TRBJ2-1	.	TGTGCCAGTAGTATTTTCGGACTAGCGGGAAGGAATGAGCAGTTCTTC	CASSIFGLAGRNEQFF
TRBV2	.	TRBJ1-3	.	TGTGCCAGCCAGGGGACGCAGCCCTTGGGAGGAAACACCATATATTTT	CASQGTQPLGGNTIYF
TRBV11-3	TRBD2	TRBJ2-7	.	TGTGCCAGCTCAACTAGCGGGATGTATGAGCAGTACTTC	CASSTSGMYEQYF
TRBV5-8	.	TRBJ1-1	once	TGTGCCAGCAGTCCGTGGGGCCGCACTGAAGCTTTCTTT	CASSPWGRTEAFF
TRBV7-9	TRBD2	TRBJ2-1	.	TGTGCCAGCAGCTCGGGACTAGCGGGAAAGGCCGGGTACAATGAGCAGTTCTTC	CASSSGLAGKAGYNEQFF
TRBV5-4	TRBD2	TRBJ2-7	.	TGTGCCAACAGTACCGGGACTAGCGGATTTTACGAGCAGTACTTC	CANSTGTSGFYEQYF
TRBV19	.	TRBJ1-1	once	TGTGCCAGTAGTATAGAGGCGGGGGCCGGGAGAACTGAAGCTTTCTTT	CASSIEAGAGRTEAFF
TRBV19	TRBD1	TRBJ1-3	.	TGTGCCAGTAGCCGACAGGGCGTTATCTCTGGAAACACCATATATTTT	CASSRQGVISGNTIYF
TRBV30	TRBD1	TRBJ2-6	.	TGTGCCTGGAGTCGGGACAGGGTGAGTGCCAACGTCCTGACTTTC	CAWSRDRVSANVLTF
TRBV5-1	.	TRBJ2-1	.	TGCGCCAGCAGCTTGGCCACTAGCAGACACAATGAGCAGTTCTTC	CASSLATSRHNEQFF
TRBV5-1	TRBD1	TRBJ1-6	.	TGCGCCAGCAGCGAGGGACAGGGCCCCTATAATTCACCCCTCCACTTT	CASSEGQGPYNSPLHF
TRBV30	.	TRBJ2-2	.	TGTGCCTGGGATAGGACAGCTACGAACACCGGGGAGCTGTTTTTT	CAWDRTATNTGELFF
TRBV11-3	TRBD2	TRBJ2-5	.	TGTGCCAGCAGCGCCCGGACTAGACAAGAGACCCAGTACTTC	CASSARTRQETQYF
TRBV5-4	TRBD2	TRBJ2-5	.	TGTGCCAGCAGTCACACTAGCGGGGGAGTCGAGACCCAGTACTTC	CASSHTSGGVETQYF
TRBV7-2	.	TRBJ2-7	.	TGTGCCAGCAGCCCGCCCCTAGGGGCGTTCTACGAGCAGTACTTC	CASSPPLGAFYEQYF
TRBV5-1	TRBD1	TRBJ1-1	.	TGCGCCAGCGGGACAGGGACGAACACTGAAGCTTTCTTT	CASGTGTNTEAFF
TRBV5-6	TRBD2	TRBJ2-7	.	TGTGCCAGCAGCTCTCCCCTAGCGGGTGGGCGCTACGAGCAGTACTTC	CASSSPLAGGRYEQYF
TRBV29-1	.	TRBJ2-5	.	TGCAGCGTTCGTCCCCGGGGTCCGGAGACCCAGTACTTC	CSVRPRGPETQYF
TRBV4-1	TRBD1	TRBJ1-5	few	TGCGCCAGCAGCCAAGGGACAGGGGGATGGAATCAGCCCCAGCATTTT	CASSQGTGGWNQPQHF
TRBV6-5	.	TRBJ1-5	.	TGTGCCAGCAGTGTCCAGGGGAGCAATCAGCCCCAGCATTTT	CASSVQGSNQPQHF
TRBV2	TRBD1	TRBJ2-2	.	TGTGCCAGCAGGAGGACAGGGGGTACCGGGGAGCTGTTTTTT	CASRRTGGTGELFF
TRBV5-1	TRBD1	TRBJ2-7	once	TGCGCCAGCAGCTTTTTCCCAGGGGGCTCCTACGAGCAGTACTTC	CASSFFPGGSYEQYF
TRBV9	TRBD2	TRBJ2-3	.	TGTGCCAGCAGCTTCGCTAGCGGGAGGGAAAAAGATACGCAGTATTTT	CASSFASGREKDTQYF
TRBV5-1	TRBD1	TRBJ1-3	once	TGCGCCAGCAGCTCCGGGACAGGGGCCGGAAACACCATATATTTT	CASSSGTGAGNTIYF
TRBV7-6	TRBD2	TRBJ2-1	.	TGTGCCAGCAGCTGGACTAGCGGGAGGGCCAATGAGCAGTTCTTC	CASSWTSGRANEQFF
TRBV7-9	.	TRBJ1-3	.	TGTGCCATCGGGGGAGACAACTCTGGAAACACCATATATTTT	CAIGGDNSGNTIYF
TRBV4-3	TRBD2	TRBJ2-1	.	TGCGCCAGCAGCCAAGATCAGGGACTAGTCAATGAGCAGTTCTTC	CASSQDQGLVNEQFF
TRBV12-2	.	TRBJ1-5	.	TGTGCAAGTCGCCCCCTACAGCCCCAGCATTTT	CASRPLQPQHF
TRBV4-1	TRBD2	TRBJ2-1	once	TGCGCCAGCAGCCAGTCTAGCGGGGGGGATTTCTACAATGAGCAGTTCTTC	CASSQSSGGDFYNEQFF
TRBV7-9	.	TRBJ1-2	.	TGTGCCAGCAGCCCCCCGGAGCTCGGCTACACCTTC	CASSPPELGYTF
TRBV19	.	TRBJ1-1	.	TGTGCCACTACGACGGGGAACACTGAAGCTTTCTTT	CATTTGNTEAFF
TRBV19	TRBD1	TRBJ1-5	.	TGTGCCAGTAGTATACAGGGGGCTCAGCCCCAGCATTTT	CASSIQGAQPQHF
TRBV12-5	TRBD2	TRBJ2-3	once	TGTGCTAGTGGTTCCCCTGGCGGGAGGGCCACAGATACGCAGTATTTT	CASGSPGGRATDTQYF
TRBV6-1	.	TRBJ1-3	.	TGTGCCAGCCTCGCGGGAGGCTCTGGAAACACCATATATTTT	CASLAGGSGNTIYF